This T cell receptor beta chain was captured by sequencing in a study of blood T cell repertoires in COVID-19. Study-wide background: The samples span acute and convalescent COVID-19 from the United States, Italy and Spain.

Here immunoSEQ multiplex PCR was the method, and the copy in TCRdb shows in-frame clones only, minus some. Of a few hundred thousand clones detected, around 89% appear once; the ten largest clones hold around 6%. Germline V gene lookup returns CDR1 SGHVS and CDR2 FNYEAQ. Trimming took 5 bases from V and 7 from J; bases not matched to a gene: 6. The CDR3 length is 15 residues. The genes are TRBV7-6 and TRBJ1-6; 9 bases agree with TRBD1. The receptor comes from a man aged 18 to 30 who had recovered from COVID-19. Sequences were obtained from peripheral blood. The CDR3 DNA reads TGTGCCAGCAGCCCCCGACAGGGGGTAAATTCACCCCTCCACTTT. Its translation: CASSPRQGVNSPLHF.